The rows below give T cell receptor beta chains drawn from one sample of a study of spatial heterogeneity in lung cancer. Via MiXCR, TCRdb re-called the 5' RACE reads, giving one row per CDR3 protein. The repertoire includes fewer than 3,000 distinct CDR3 sequences, about 45% of them detected once, and roughly 22% sits in the top ten. This specimen was lung tumor tissue, taken at surgery. The origin of the receptors is a male donor with early-stage non-small cell lung cancer. CDR3s include the opening cysteine and the closing phenylalanine or tryptophan. A D gene is named only where the DNA matches it firmly. Clone size is given for some rows only: seen once, a few or many times, or a class if the clone is expanded.

>TRBV4-1|TRBD2|TRBJ2-3|16|few
TGCGCCAGCAGCCAGCCACTAGCGGGGGGGATAGATACGCAGTATTTT
CASSQPLAGGIDTQYF
>TRBV5-1|TRBD1|TRBJ2-3|14|few
TGCGCCAGCCGCGGACAGGGGGCTGAAGATACGCAGTATTTT
CASRGQGAEDTQYF
>TRBV20-1|NA|TRBJ1-1|11|few
TGCAGTGCTAGTGGTGAGGCTGAAGCTTTCTTT
CSASGEAEAFF
>TRBV6-6|TRBD1|TRBJ2-7|16|NA
TGTGCCAGCAGCCCAGTAGTTGAGGGGGCGTTTATCGAGCAGTACTTC
CASSPVVEGAFIEQYF
>TRBV15|TRBD1|TRBJ2-2|15|NA
TGTGCCACCAGACGGACAGGGTACAGAAACGGGGAGCTGTTTTTT
CATRRTGYRNGELFF
>TRBV20-1|TRBD2|TRBJ2-3|14|NA
TGCAGTGCTAGACTAGCGGGGGGATCTGATACGCAGTATTTT
CSARLAGGSDTQYF
>TRBV12-3/TRBV12-4|TRBD1|TRBJ1-2|16|large
TGTGCCAGCAGCCAAGGTGCGGGGACAGGGGACCATGGCTACACCTTC
CASSQGAGTGDHGYTF
>TRBV11-1|NA|TRBJ2-1|14|few
TGTGCCAGCAGCGCGGACAGCTACAACAATGAGCAGTTCTTC
CASSADSYNNEQFF
>TRBV12-3/TRBV12-4|NA|TRBJ2-7|11|few
TGTGCCAGCAGTTATAGGGACGAGCAGTACTTC
CASSYRDEQYF
>TRBV5-6|NA|TRBJ2-5|13|once
TGTGCCAGCAGCACCCCTCCTAGAGAGACCCAGTACTTC
CASSTPPRETQYF
>TRBV5-4|NA|TRBJ2-1|14|once
TGTGCCAGCAGCTTGTTTGGCGGAAGCAATGAGCAGTTCTTC
CASSLFGGSNEQFF
>TRBV19|NA|TRBJ1-2|14|large
TGTGCCAGTAGTGGCTGGACAGCACACTATGGCTACACCTTC
CASSGWTAHYGYTF
>TRBV7-2|TRBD2|TRBJ2-7|16|NA
TGTGCCAGCAGCCTGGCCCTAGCGGGGGCGGGGTACGAGCAGTACTTC
CASSLALAGAGYEQYF
>TRBV7-6|TRBD2|TRBJ2-2|17|NA
TGTGCCAGCACCTCCAACCCGACTAGCGCGTCAACCGGGGAGCTGTTTTTT
CASTSNPTSASTGELFF
>TRBV19|NA|TRBJ2-7|13|once
TGTGCCAGTACCTCCGGACCCTTTGGAGAGCAGTACTTC
CASTSGPFGEQYF
>TRBV2|NA|TRBJ2-1|13|NA
TGTGCCAGCAATCGGGATCACTACAATGAGCAGTTCTTC
CASNRDHYNEQFF
>TRBV7-6|TRBD1|TRBJ2-1|15|few
TGTGCCAGCAGCTCACCAACAGGGGGGAGAAATGAGCAGTTCTTC
CASSSPTGGRNEQFF
>TRBV11-3|TRBD1|TRBJ2-5|15|NA
TGTGCCAGCAGCCCGACGGGACAGGGGGCGGAGACCCAGTACTTC
CASSPTGQGAETQYF
>TRBV5-6|TRBD1|TRBJ2-7|15|NA
TGTGCCAGCAGCTTGCATCGGGACAGGGTCCACGAGCAGTACTTC
CASSLHRDRVHEQYF